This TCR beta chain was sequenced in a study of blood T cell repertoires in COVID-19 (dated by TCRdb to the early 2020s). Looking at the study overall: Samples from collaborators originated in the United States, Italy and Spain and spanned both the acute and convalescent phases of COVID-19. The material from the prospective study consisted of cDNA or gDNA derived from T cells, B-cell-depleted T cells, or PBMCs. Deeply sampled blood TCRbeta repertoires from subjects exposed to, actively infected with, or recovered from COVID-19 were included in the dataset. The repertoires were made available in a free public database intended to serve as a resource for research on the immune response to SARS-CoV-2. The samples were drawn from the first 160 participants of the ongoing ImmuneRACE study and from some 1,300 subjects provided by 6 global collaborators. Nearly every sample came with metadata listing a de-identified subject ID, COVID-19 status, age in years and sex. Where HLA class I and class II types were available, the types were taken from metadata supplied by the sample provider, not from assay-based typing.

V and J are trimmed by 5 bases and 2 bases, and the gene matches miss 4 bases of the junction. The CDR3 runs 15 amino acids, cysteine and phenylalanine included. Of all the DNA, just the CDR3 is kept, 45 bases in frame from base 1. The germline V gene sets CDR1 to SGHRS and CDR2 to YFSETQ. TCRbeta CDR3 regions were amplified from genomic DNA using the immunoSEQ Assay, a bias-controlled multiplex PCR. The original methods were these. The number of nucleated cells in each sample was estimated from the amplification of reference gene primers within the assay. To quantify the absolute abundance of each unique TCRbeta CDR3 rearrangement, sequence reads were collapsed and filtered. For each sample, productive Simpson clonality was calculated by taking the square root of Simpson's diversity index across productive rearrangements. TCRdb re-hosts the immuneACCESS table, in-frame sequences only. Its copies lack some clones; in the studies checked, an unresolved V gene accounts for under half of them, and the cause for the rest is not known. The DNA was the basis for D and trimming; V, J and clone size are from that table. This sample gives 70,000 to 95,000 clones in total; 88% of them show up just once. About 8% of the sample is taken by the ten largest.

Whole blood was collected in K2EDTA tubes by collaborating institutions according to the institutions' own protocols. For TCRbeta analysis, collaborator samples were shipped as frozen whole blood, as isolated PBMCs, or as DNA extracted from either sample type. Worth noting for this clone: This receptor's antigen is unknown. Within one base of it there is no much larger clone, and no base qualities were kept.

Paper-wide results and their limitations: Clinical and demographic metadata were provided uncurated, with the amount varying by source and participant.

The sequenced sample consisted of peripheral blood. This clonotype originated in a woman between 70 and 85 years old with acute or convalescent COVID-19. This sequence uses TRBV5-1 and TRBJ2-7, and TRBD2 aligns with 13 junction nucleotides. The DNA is TGCGCCAGCAGGCGGACTAGCGGGAGCCCCTACGAGCAGTACTTC. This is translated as CASRRTSGSPYEQYF. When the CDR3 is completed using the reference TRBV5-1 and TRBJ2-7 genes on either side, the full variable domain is KAGVTQTPRYLIKTRGQQVTLSCSPISGHRSVSWYQQTPGQGLQFLFEYFSETQRNKGNFPGRFSGRQFSNSRSEMNVSTLELGDSALYLCASRRTSGSPYEQYFGPGTRLTVT.